A single sample is the source of the 16 T cell receptor beta chains below, sequenced in a study of control samples from healthy donors and cancer patients. Clones were read by immunoSEQ multiplex PCR, and TCRdb kept only the in-frame ones, dropping some. The sample holds 350,000 to 450,000 clones; 80% to 95% are singletons and the top ten take more than 6%. The sample consisted of PBMCs. These receptors were collected from a man aged 40-49 years with head and neck cancer.

V and J are TRBV4-1 and TRBJ2-3; TRBD2 agrees at 11 bases. V was pared by 5 bases and J by 2 bases, with 6 bases of the junction left unmatched. There are 16 residues in the CDR3. Germline-derived CDR1 and CDR2 are MGHRA and YSYEKL. The CDR3 sequence is CASSYTSGSPTDTQYF. CDR3 in DNA: TGCGCCAGCAGCTACACTAGCGGGAGCCCCACAGATACGCAGTATTTT.

The rearrangement joins TRBV2 to TRBJ1-3; the D is unclear. The CDR3 is made up of 15 amino acids. V shed 4 bases and J shed 0 bases, with 10 bases lying between them. CDR1 and CDR2 from the germline V gene are SNHLY and FYNNEI. The CDR3 is CASSAYTVSGNTIYF. The DNA for the CDR3 is TGTGCCAGCAGTGCCTACACCGTCTCTGGAAACACCATATATTTT.

The chain has TRBV18 and TRBJ1-1; 9 bases agree with TRBD1. CDR3 size: 15 residues. Looked up from germline, CDR1 is KGHSH and CDR2 is LQKENI. Trimming at V came to 3 bases and at J to 1 base, leaving 3 bases not matched to a gene. The CDR3 sequence is CASSPGTGQNTEAFF. In DNA form, the CDR3 reads TGTGCCAGCTCACCTGGGACAGGGCAGAACACTGAAGCTTTCTTT.

V gene TRBV6-6 combines with J gene TRBJ1-5; D is undetermined. This CDR3 has 10 amino acids. V was cut by 7 bases and J by 3 bases, with 1 base left in between. Germline V CDR1 and CDR2: MNHNY, SVGAGI (reference sequence). This CDR3 is CASNNQPQHF. The CDR3 DNA is TGTGCCAGCAACAATCAGCCCCAGCATTTT.

The chain links TRBV6-5 to TRBJ2-3; D might be TRBD2 (9 bases). This CDR3 is 15 amino acids long. V was cut by 7 bases and J by 3 bases, with 17 bases left in between. The germline CDR1 and CDR2 sequences are MNHEY and SVGAGI. CDR3 DNA sequence: TGTGCCAGCACCAGGGGGCGGGAGGGGACAGATACGCAGTATTTT. Protein: CASTRGREGTDTQYF.

This sequence joins TRBV18 and TRBJ2-2; 8 nucleotides line up with TRBD1. Per the germline V gene, CDR1 is KGHSH and CDR2 is LQKENI. The CDR3 contains 15 residues. The V and J ends lost 2 bases and 4 bases, in that order; junction bases with no gene match: 3. The CDR3, as DNA: TGTGCCAGCTCACCAGACAGGGGTGGCACCGGGGAGCTGTTTTTT. It codes for CASSPDRGGTGELFF.

The V call is TRBV19, the J call TRBJ2-6, with D unresolved. CDR3 length: 15 amino acids. CDR1 is LNHDA, CDR2 SQIVND, per germline (reference sequence). V gave up 5 bases and J gave up 0 bases, with 8 bases separating them. The chain's CDR3 is CASSLSDSGANVLTF. DNA for the CDR3: TGTGCCAGTAGTCTTTCGGACTCTGGGGCCAACGTCCTGACTTTC.

This rearrangement joins TRBV11-2 to TRBJ1-3, with D perhaps matching TRBD1 (5 bases). The CDR3 has 13 amino acids. V was shortened by 3 bases and J by 6 bases, with 9 bases between the two germline ends. Germline V CDR1 and CDR2: SGHAT, FQNNGV. DNA for the CDR3: TGTGCCAGCAGCTTTTGGGGGGAAAACACCATATATTTT. Protein: CASSFWGENTIYF.

The chain has TRBV18 and TRBJ2-5; D unresolved. The germline V gene has CDR1 KGHSH and CDR2 LQKENI. V lost 2 bases, J lost 1 base, and 20 bases lay in between. This CDR3 contains 18 residues. CDR3: CASSPIRVRQRSQETQYF. For the CDR3, the DNA is TGTGCCAGCTCACCAATTCGGGTACGTCAACGCAGCCAAGAGACCCAGTACTTC.

The chain joins TRBV4-1 to TRBJ2-1, with D tentatively TRBD1 (6 bases). V was cut by 1 base and J by 0 bases, with 13 bases left in between. Germline CDR1 MGHRA, CDR2 YSYEKL. The CDR3 length is 17 residues. Written as DNA, the CDR3 is TGCGCCAGCAGCCAAGTGTGGGGGCCAACCTCCTACAATGAGCAGTTCTTC. Translating it yields CASSQVWGPTSYNEQFF.

V and J are TRBV4-3 and TRBJ2-2; no reliable D call. This CDR3 is 15 amino acids long. V lost 0 bases, J lost 5 bases, and 10 bases lay in between. Looked up from germline, CDR1 is LGHNA and CDR2 is YSLEER. DNA for the CDR3: TGCGCCAGCAGCCAAGATGGTACCCGGACCGGGGAGCTGTTTTTT. Translated: CASSQDGTRTGELFF.

The rearrangement uses TRBV24-1 and TRBJ1-5; D is ambiguous. Germline loops: CDR1 KGHDR, CDR2 SFDVKD. Trimming removed 9 bases at V and 8 bases at J, with 19 bases between. The CDR3 length is 14 residues. Written as DNA, the CDR3 is TGTGCCACCCAACGGCACCCGCCGATGAAGCCCCAGCATTTT. Translation: CATQRHPPMKPQHF.

The chain has TRBV5-1 and TRBJ2-1; 13 positions match TRBD2. The V and J ends lost 4 bases and 8 bases, in that order; junction bases with no gene match: 6. This CDR3 contains 15 residues. Germline assignment: CDR1 SGHRS and CDR2 YFSETQ. Written as DNA, the CDR3 is TGCGCCAGCAGCCCGGGACTAGCGGGATTATATGAGCAGTTCTTC. Its translation: CASSPGLAGLYEQFF. The full variable domain, rest sourced from reference TRBV5-1 and TRBJ2-1, is KAGVTQTPRYLIKTRGQQVTLSCSPISGHRSVSWYQQTPGQGLQFLFEYFSETQRNKGNFPGRFSGRQFSNSRSEMNVSTLELGDSALYLCASSPGLAGLYEQFFGPGTRLTVL.

This clone has just one count. The rearrangement uses TRBV11-2 and TRBJ2-7, with D perhaps matching TRBD2 (6 bases). The germline gives CDR1 SGHAT, CDR2 FQNNGV. With 1 base removed from V and 0 bases from J, the gap between germline ends came to 13 bases. This CDR3 has 16 residues. This CDR3 is CASSLAAGRSSYEQYF. The CDR3 DNA follows: TGTGCCAGCAGCTTAGCGGCGGGACGGAGCTCCTACGAGCAGTACTTC.

This clone came up once. This chain links TRBV9 with TRBJ1-1, with D perhaps TRBD1 (5 bases). From germline, CDR1 is SGDLS and CDR2 YYNGEE. Trimming stripped 4 bases from V and 3 bases from J, with 22 bases between. The CDR3 extends over 17 amino acids. CDR3 nucleotides: TGTGCCAGCAGCACCCACCATAGCGGGGGTTCGGACACTGAAGCTTTCTTT. Protein product: CASSTHHSGGSDTEAFF. Combining the CDR3 with reference TRBV9 and TRBJ1-1 gives the whole variable domain DSGVTQTPKHLITATGQRVTLRCSPRSGDLSVYWYQQSLDQGLQFLIQYYNGEERAKGNILERFSAQQFPDLHSELNLSSLELGDSALYFCASSTHHSGGSDTEAFFGQGTRLTVV.

This clone was detected only a few times. The rearrangement uses TRBV7-8 and TRBJ2-7; D remains ambiguous. Looked up from germline, CDR1 is SGHVS and CDR2 is FQNEAQ. The CDR3 has 13 amino acids. V lost 1 base and J lost 7, with 11 bases in between. The CDR3 loop is CASSLVLIAEQYF. In DNA form, the CDR3 reads TGTGCCAGCAGCTTAGTTCTCATTGCGGAGCAGTACTTC.